These T cell receptor beta chains were read from a single sample in a study of blood T cell repertoires in COVID-19. Clones were read by immunoSEQ multiplex PCR, and TCRdb kept only the in-frame ones, dropping some. Altogether fewer than 95,000 clones are present, about 88% being singletons, with the ten largest covering approximately 8.9%. Sequenced input: peripheral blood. These receptors came from a man aged 45-60 years with acute or convalescent COVID-19. Each CDR3 is given with its conserved first and last residue. A D gene is named only where the DNA matches it firmly. Some rows mark clone size as missing; the rest say once, few, many or name a class of expanded clone.

D gene	V gene	J gene	clone size	CDR3 DNA	CDR3 protein
-	TRBV11-2	TRBJ1-4	-	TGTGCCAGCAGCTTACAGGGGAACGCTAATGAAAAACTGTTTTTT	CASSLQGNANEKLFF
-	TRBV5-8	TRBJ2-1	-	TGTGCCAGCAGCTTGACTAGGAATGAGCAGTTCTTC	CASSLTRNEQFF
-	TRBV5-1	TRBJ2-3	few	TGCGCCAGCAGGCGGGGTATCCAGGGCACAGATACGCAGTATTTT	CASRRGIQGTDTQYF
-	TRBV12-3/TRBV12-4	TRBJ1-2	-	TGTGCCAGCAGTCACAGCCTCTACTATGGCTACACCTTC	CASSHSLYYGYTF
-	TRBV20-1	TRBJ1-2	-	TGCAGTGCCGCGGCGAGGCTCGGCTACACCTTC	CSAAARLGYTF
-	TRBV7-2	TRBJ1-1	-	TGTGCCAGCAGCTTATTGTCGGGGAACACTGAAGCTTTCTTT	CASSLLSGNTEAFF
TRBD1	TRBV10-3	TRBJ2-7	-	TGTGCCATCAGTACCGACAGGGGGCTAGGGTACGAGCAGTACTTC	CAISTDRGLGYEQYF
TRBD1	TRBV9	TRBJ1-1	-	TGTGCCAGCAGCGCTCGGGACAGGTCCACTGAAGCTTTCTTT	CASSARDRSTEAFF
-	TRBV7-9	TRBJ1-2	-	TGTGCCAGCAGCCGCGGACAGAACTATGGCTACACCTTC	CASSRGQNYGYTF
TRBD1	TRBV18	TRBJ1-2	-	TGTGCCAGCTCGGCCCGGGACAGGTCAGACTATGGCTACACCTTC	CASSARDRSDYGYTF
-	TRBV27	TRBJ2-1	-	TGTGCCAGCAGCCCGGGACTCCTATACAATGAGCAGTTCTTC	CASSPGLLYNEQFF
-	TRBV7-9	TRBJ2-3	-	TGTGCCAGCAGCTGGGGGGGCCTTTCGACGGATACGCAGTATTTT	CASSWGGLSTDTQYF
-	TRBV30	TRBJ1-6	-	TGTGCCTGCGGGACACTTAATAATTCACCCCTCCACTTT	CACGTLNNSPLHF
TRBD1	TRBV5-1	TRBJ1-6	-	TGCGCCAGCAGCTTCTACTCCGGGACAGGGAGTTCACCCCTCCACTTT	CASSFYSGTGSSPLHF
-	TRBV7-9	TRBJ1-1	-	TGTGCCAGCAGCTTAGTTCGGGACACTGAAGCTTTCTTT	CASSLVRDTEAFF
TRBD1	TRBV11-2	TRBJ2-2	-	TGTGCCAGCAGCCTCAGGGGGTCCGGGGAGCTGTTTTTT	CASSLRGSGELFF
TRBD2	TRBV30	TRBJ2-7	-	TGTGCCTGGAGTCCTCGCGGGGGCTCCTACGAGCAGTACTTC	CAWSPRGGSYEQYF
TRBD1	TRBV7-9	TRBJ1-1	-	TGTGCCAGCAGCCTGGGACAGGGAGGGTACACTGAAGCTTTCTTT	CASSLGQGGYTEAFF
TRBD1	TRBV5-6	TRBJ1-3	-	TGTGCCAGCAGCCGGGGGACAGCCAGGATCTCTGGAAACACCATATATTTT	CASSRGTARISGNTIYF
-	TRBV7-9	TRBJ1-5	-	TGTGCCAGCAGCTTAAGCCCGGATCAGCCCCAGCATTTT	CASSLSPDQPQHF
-	TRBV2	TRBJ1-5	-	TGTGCCAGCAGTGAAGGGGGCTGGAGACAGCCCCAGCATTTT	CASSEGGWRQPQHF
TRBD1	TRBV7-2	TRBJ1-1	-	TGTGCCAGCAGCTTAGGACAGGACAGGGCAGCGCGCAGCACTGAAGCTTTCTTT	CASSLGQDRAARSTEAFF
-	TRBV19	TRBJ2-3	-	TGTGCCAGTAGTATTGGCGGGGGCGGTGTGGATACGCAGTATTTT	CASSIGGGGVDTQYF
-	TRBV2	TRBJ1-2	-	TGTGCCAGCAGGGTGACAGTTACTAACTATGGCTACACCTTC	CASRVTVTNYGYTF
-	TRBV19	TRBJ1-1	-	TGTACCAAGGGGTGCATGAACACTGAAGCTTTCTTT	CTKGCMNTEAFF
-	TRBV12-3/TRBV12-4	TRBJ2-7	-	TGTGCCAGCAGTTTTGGGCTCTCCTACGAGCAGTACTTC	CASSFGLSYEQYF
-	TRBV7-2	TRBJ1-6	-	TGTGCCAGCAGTTATTATACTGATTCACCCCTCCACTTT	CASSYYTDSPLHF
TRBD1	TRBV3-1/TRBV3-2	TRBJ2-5	once	TGTGCCAGCAGACCCGGGGACAGGGGAACAGAGACCCAGTACTTC	CASRPGDRGTETQYF
TRBD1	TRBV7-9	TRBJ2-1	-	TGTGCCAGCAGACCCGGGACAGGACTCAATGAGCAGTTCTTC	CASRPGTGLNEQFF
TRBD1	TRBV18	TRBJ1-3	once	TGTGCCAGCTCACCACCGGGACAGGGAACTGGAAACACCATATATTTT	CASSPPGQGTGNTIYF
-	TRBV6-5	TRBJ2-1	-	TGTGCCAGCAGTTACCCGGCAGGGGAGAATGAGCAGTTCTTC	CASSYPAGENEQFF
TRBD1	TRBV5-1	TRBJ2-1	-	TGCGCCAGCAGCTTGGGAGACAGGGGCCTCTACAATGAGCAGTTCTTC	CASSLGDRGLYNEQFF
-	TRBV7-2	TRBJ1-1	-	TGTGCCAGCAGCTTTACGAGAGATAACACTGAAGCTTTCTTT	CASSFTRDNTEAFF
-	TRBV30	TRBJ2-1	-	TGTGCCTTTACAGCCTACAATGAGCAGTTCTTC	CAFTAYNEQFF
TRBD1	TRBV19	TRBJ1-2	few	TGTGCCAGCCGATTTTACAGGGGCTATGGCTACACCTTC	CASRFYRGYGYTF
TRBD2	TRBV20-1	TRBJ2-1	-	TGCAGTGCTAGTCCCCGGGCCCCGATGACTAGCGGCATATACAATGAGCAGTTCTTC	CSASPRAPMTSGIYNEQFF
-	TRBV30	TRBJ1-2	-	TGTGCCTGGAGTGGCAGGGTAGAAGGCTACACCTTC	CAWSGRVEGYTF
-	TRBV4-1	TRBJ1-1	-	TGCGCCAGCAGCCAAGATCGGGGGAACAGGATGAACACTGAAGCTTTCTTT	CASSQDRGNRMNTEAFF
-	TRBV7-9	TRBJ2-5	-	TGTGCCAGCAGTTTAGCGCCCCGGACAACTCAAGAGACCCAGTACTTC	CASSLAPRTTQETQYF
TRBD1	TRBV7-8	TRBJ1-1	-	TGTGCCAGCAGCTTAGTTTGGCAGGGGGAGCACACTGAAGCTTTCTTT	CASSLVWQGEHTEAFF
TRBD1	TRBV6-5	TRBJ1-1	-	TGTGCCAGCAGTAGACAGGGGACGGGCACTGAAGCTTTCTTT	CASSRQGTGTEAFF
TRBD1	TRBV28	TRBJ1-4	-	TGTGCCAGCAGCCGGGGGACAGGTCCCATCGGGGAAAAACTGTTTTTT	CASSRGTGPIGEKLFF
-	TRBV6-5	TRBJ1-1	-	TGTGCCAGCAGGCAGGGGTGGGGGTACACTGAAGCTTTCTTT	CASRQGWGYTEAFF
-	TRBV29-1	TRBJ1-3	once	TGCAGCGTTAAGGTGACTAGCTCTGGAAACACCATATATTTT	CSVKVTSSGNTIYF
TRBD2	TRBV3-1/TRBV3-2	TRBJ2-7	-	TGTGCCAGCAGCCAAGATCTGGCTAGCGGGGGTTACGAGCAGTACTTC	CASSQDLASGGYEQYF
-	TRBV6-6	TRBJ1-4	-	TGTGCCAGCAGACCTCGGGGGACGGATGAAAAACTGTTTTTT	CASRPRGTDEKLFF
-	TRBV9	TRBJ2-2	-	TGTGCCAGCAGCACCCACTCAGGGACCGGGGAGCTGTTTTTT	CASSTHSGTGELFF
TRBD1	TRBV6-5	TRBJ2-7	-	TGTGCCAGCAGTTACGATGGGCAGGGGGCCGAGCAGTACTTC	CASSYDGQGAEQYF
-	TRBV5-1	TRBJ1-3	-	TGCGCCAGCCAGGGGCCCTCTGGAAACACCATATATTTT	CASQGPSGNTIYF
TRBD1	TRBV19	TRBJ2-3	-	TGTGCCAGTAGGACTCAACAGGGGTTCGGGGCAGATACGCAGTATTTT	CASRTQQGFGADTQYF
TRBD1	TRBV19	TRBJ2-5	-	TGTGCCAGTAGTAAGGGACAGGGATTGGAGACCCAGTACTTC	CASSKGQGLETQYF
TRBD1	TRBV10-3	TRBJ1-3	-	TGTGCCATCAGTTACGCGGGACAGGGGGCAAGAAACACCATATATTTT	CAISYAGQGARNTIYF
-	TRBV5-1	TRBJ1-2	-	TGCGCCAGCAGCTTTACAGAGAACTATGGCTACACCTTC	CASSFTENYGYTF